A single sample is the source of the 7 T cell receptor beta chains below, sequenced in a study of Graves' ophthalmopathy and Graves' hyperthyroidism. Beta-chain TCR CDR3 regions were amplified from RNA transcripts. An opening RT-PCR round employed HTBI primers and preceded a second-round multiplex PCR. TCRdb ran MiXCR on the multiplex PCR reads and lists one entry per CDR3 protein. The table records about 1.2 million distinct CDR3 sequences, about 36% of them present only once. The specimen sequenced was peripheral blood or thyroid tissue (not recorded which). These receptors were obtained from an adult man with Graves' hyperthyroidism.

The chain combines TRBV10-2 with TRBJ1-2, with 8 bases matching TRBD1. This CDR3 comprises 12 residues. V lost 7 bases to trimming and J lost 3 bases; unmatched junction nucleotides: 1. Germline CDR1 is WSHSY and CDR2 is SAAADI. CDR3 sequence: CASTGGDYGYTF. CDR3 nucleotides: TGCGCCAGCACAGGGGGCGACTATGGCTACACCTTC.

This clonotype has more than one count but fewer than ten. The CDR3 is CASSYELGTETGELFF. The CDR3 region has the DNA TGTGCCAGCAGTTACGAGCTCGGGACAGAGACCGGGGAGCTGTTTTTT. J is TRBJ2-2 and V is TRBV12-3 or TRBV12-4; 7 bases map to TRBD1. This CDR3 contains 16 residues. V gave up 4 bases and J gave up 5 bases; unmatched junction bases: 10.

The chain links TRBV5-1 to TRBJ2-6, with D perhaps TRBD2 (6 bases). The V gene's germline CDR1 is SGHRS and CDR2 YFSETQ. The CDR3 totals 18 residues. V was clipped by 0 bases and J by 2 bases, with 15 bases between them. The CDR3 region has the DNA TGCGCCAGCAGCTTGGGCCCGGGACTGACCCCTGGGGCCAACGTCCTGACTTTC. Encoded protein: CASSLGPGLTPGANVLTF.

This clonotype was seen at least ten times. The genes are TRBV29-1 and TRBJ2-5, with TRBD1 matching over 10 bases. The CDR3 spans 16 residues. V lost 8 bases, J lost 5 bases, and 17 bases stayed unmatched. Germline assignment: CDR1 SQVTM and CDR2 ANQGSEA. The CDR3 DNA is TGCAGCACAAAAGACAGGGGGCCTTTTGTTTGGGAGACCCAGTACTTC. Encoded protein: CSTKDRGPFVWETQYF.

Concerning this clonotype itself: A read error may be the cause here, since a much bigger clone is one base away. V is TRBV29-1 and J is TRBJ2-5; unclear D gene. The CDR3 sequence is 13 residues long. Germline CDR1 and CDR2: SQVTM and ANQGSEA. V was trimmed by 0 bases and J by 4 bases, leaving 9 bases between them. The CDR3 bases are TGCAGCGTTGAAGATCCGGGCGGAGAGACCCAGTACTTC. Its protein product is CSVEDPGGETQYF.

This clonotype was seen once. The V call is TRBV6-5, the J call TRBJ2-7, with TRBD1 matching 12 bases. CDR3 size: 16 residues. The ends lost 8 bases at V and 0 bases at J; junction bases unmatched: 8. Germline CDR1 MNHEY, CDR2 SVGAGI. This chain's CDR3 is CASSPGTGGSSYEQYF. The CDR3 nucleotides read TGTGCCAGCTCACCAGGGACAGGGGGCAGCTCCTACGAGCAGTACTTC.

The rearrangement uses TRBV10-3 and TRBJ2-7, with 8 bases fitting TRBD2. The germline V gene encodes CDR1 ENHRY and CDR2 SYGVKD. CDR3 length equals 15 residues. After removal of 7 bases from V and 7 bases from J, the junction contained 15 bases not matched to a gene. CDR3: CAINHQRGGRHEQYF. The DNA of the CDR3 is TGTGCCATCAACCACCAGCGGGGCGGGAGGCATGAGCAGTACTTC.